Following are 10 T cell receptor beta chains from one sample sequenced in a study of blood T cell repertoires in COVID-19. Repertoires were generated with immunoSEQ multiplex PCR, while TCRdb's copy carries only in-frame clones and drops some. The sample includes tens of thousands of clones, over 75% of them seen just once. Sequences were obtained from peripheral blood. The receptor source for this set is a woman over 75 with acute or convalescent COVID-19.

The chain is built from TRBV18 and TRBJ2-5; 8 nucleotides align to TRBD2. CDR3 length: 16 residues. Germline-derived CDR1 and CDR2 are KGHSH and LQKENI. V was clipped by 6 bases and J by 0 bases; unmatched bases: 9. The CDR3 nucleotides are TGTGCCAGCTCTCTGAGACTAGCGAAATACCAAGAGACCCAGTACTTC. This sequence encodes CASSLRLAKYQETQYF.

The rearrangement joins TRBV27 to TRBJ1-5, with D tentatively TRBD1 (6 bases). The CDR3 covers 15 residues. Germline-derived CDR1 and CDR2 are MNHEY and SMNVEV (reference sequence). The V end was cut by 0 bases, the J end by 6 bases, with 12 bases between. The CDR3 DNA reads TGTGCCAGCAGTTTATCGAGGGGGGGAAGTCAGCCCCAGCATTTT. This codes for CASSLSRGGSQPQHF.

The J gene is TRBJ2-5, the V gene TRBV5-1; 13 nucleotides agree with TRBD2. Germline CDR1 SGHRS, CDR2 YFSETQ. This CDR3 comprises 16 residues. V trimming: 2 bases; J trimming: 5 bases; junction bases outside the gene matches: 6. The CDR3 coding sequence is TGCGCCAGCAGCTTAAGGACTAGCGGGAGCCGGGAGACCCAGTACTTC. It specifies CASSLRTSGSRETQYF.

This chain connects TRBV20-1 to TRBJ1-1, with TRBD1 identical over 7 bases. Trimming cost V 8 bases and J 3 bases; bases outside gene matches: 3. The CDR3 extends over 11 amino acids. Germline V lookup: CDR1 DFQATT, CDR2 SNEGSKA (reference sequence). CDR3 region: CSTRGDTEAFF. CDR3 DNA: TGCAGTACCAGGGGGGACACTGAAGCTTTCTTT.

CDR3 region: CASSLGQGGELFF. In DNA form, the CDR3 reads TGCGCCAGCAGCTTAGGACAGGGAGGGGAGCTGTTTTTT. V usage is TRBV5-1 and J usage is TRBJ2-2, with 8 nucleotides matching TRBD1. The germline V gene encodes CDR1 SGHRS and CDR2 YFSETQ. V dropped 2 bases and J dropped 8; count of bases not matched to a gene: 2. The CDR3 is 13 residues long.

The chain uses TRBV11-2 and TRBJ1-6; 7 bases are shared with TRBD1. The CDR3 spans 15 residues. Germline trimming cut 0 bases from V and 7 bases from J; bases unmatched to any gene: 3. Germline V CDR1 and CDR2: SGHAT, FQNNGV. CDR3 in amino acids: CASSLDRGSNSPLHF. The CDR3 coding sequence is TGTGCCAGCAGCTTAGACAGGGGGTCGAATTCACCCCTCCACTTT.

The V and J genes are TRBV7-6 and TRBJ1-2; D remains unclear. Trimming cost V 2 bases and J 2 bases, with 6 bases left between them. The germline V gene has CDR1 SGHVS and CDR2 FNYEAQ. The CDR3 runs 13 residues. The DNA for the CDR3 is TGTGCCAGCAGCTTAAATCAGAACTATGGCTACACCTTC. Translation gives CASSLNQNYGYTF.

CDR3 DNA sequence: TGTGCCAGCAGCTTCACTCCTTCCTACGAGCAGTACTTC. It encodes CASSFTPSYEQYF. The rearrangement uses TRBV5-5 and TRBJ2-7; D is unclear. Looked up from germline, CDR1 is SGHKS and CDR2 is YYEKEE (reference sequence). Trimming left V 2 bases short and J 1 base short, with 7 bases between. There are 13 residues in the CDR3.

This clone was counted a few times. V gene TRBV6-4 combines with J gene TRBJ1-2; TRBD1 matches at 7 bases. J gave up 13 bases and V 8 bases, and 13 bases lay outside the gene matches. In germline, CDR1 is MRHNA, CDR2 SNTAGT. The CDR3 sequence is 12 residues long. The CDR3 region is CASSPSGQATTF. DNA of the CDR3: TGTGCCAGCTCTCCCTCAGGACAGGCCACCACCTTC.

This clone occurred once. The J gene is TRBJ1-2, the V gene TRBV5-7, with D hard to call. TRBV5-7 carries the ORF label, with uncertain function. V lost 0 bases to trimming and J lost 3 bases, with 9 bases between them. This CDR3 has 14 residues. The CDR3 is CASSLVVQDYGYTF. CDR3 DNA: TGTGCCAGCAGCTTGGTAGTGCAGGACTATGGCTACACCTTC.